This paragraph reports one TCR beta chain. Its antigen is currently unknown. Repertoires were generated with immunoSEQ multiplex PCR, while TCRdb's copy carries only in-frame clones and drops some. The data contain about 56,000 clones, 70% to 90% of them singletons. This record comes from a study of T cell responses to AZD1222 COVID-19 vaccine. Study-wide results and caveats: Clonal diversity may have been underestimated in mostly white British donors.

Sequencing used peripheral blood, obtained on day 0 of AZD1222 vaccination. The origin of this receptor is an adult in good health.

The CDR3 loop reads CASSFQGNEQFF. CDR3 DNA sequence: TGTGCCAGCAGTTTCCAGGGAAATGAGCAGTTCTTC. The rearrangement links TRBV12-3 or TRBV12-4 to TRBJ2-1; maybe TRBD1 (5 bases). CDR3 length equals 12 residues. V dropped 3 bases and J dropped 7 bases, with 7 bases sitting between them.